Presented here are 30 T cell receptor beta chains from one specimen sequenced in a study of blood T cells in healthy people across ages. Sample-barcoded 5' priming and a J-beta primer mix drove a second PCR of 7 to 11 cycles. TCRdb itself ran the 5' RACE reads through MiXCR, one entry per CDR3 protein. The sample records around 900,000 distinct CDR3 sequences, under 35% being singletons. Sequencing was done on a sample of blood. These receptors came from an elderly woman in good health.

This clonotype has a count of ten or more. The CDR3 protein is CASSYSIAGIPTDTQYF. CDR3 nucleotides: TGTGCCAGCAGTTACTCGATCGCAGGGATCCCCACAGATACGCAGTATTTT. The chain employs TRBV6-2 or TRBV6-3 and TRBJ2-3; the D gene is possibly TRBD1 (5 bases). The CDR3 is made up of 17 amino acids. V gave up 0 bases and J gave up 2 bases, with 15 bases separating them. Looked up from germline, CDR1 is MNHEY and CDR2 is SVGEGT.

This clonotype was detected only a few times. This chain connects TRBV6-6 to TRBJ2-2; weak D call: TRBD1 (6 bases). The CDR3 spans 15 residues. With 7 bases removed from V and 1 base from J, the gap between germline ends came to 13 bases. Germline V gene lookup returns CDR1 MNHNY and CDR2 SVGAGI (reference sequence). The CDR3 loop reads CASKEPGQNTGELFF. The CDR3 DNA reads as TGTGCCAGCAAAGAACCGGGACAGAACACCGGGGAGCTGTTTTTT.

To note about this clonotype: Mismatch with germline at one junction end may stem from a read error. The gene calls are TRBV4-1 and TRBJ1-5, with 7 bases lining up with TRBD1. The CDR3 is 15 residues long. Germline V gene lookup returns CDR1 MGHRA and CDR2 YSYEKL. The chain's CDR3 is CASSQAGGSNQPQQF. The CDR3 nucleotides are TGCGCCAGCAGTCAGGCAGGGGGAAGCAATCAGCCCCAGCAGTTT.

This clonotype was detected ten times or more. The chain has TRBV6-7 and TRBJ2-7, with D possibly being TRBD2 (6 bases). TRBV6-7 is treated as an ORF (open reading frame) with a function not yet certain. Deletions cut 4 bases from V and 2 bases from J, with 21 bases between. This CDR3 comprises 17 residues. This CDR3 reads CASSCPRGVRAAYEQYF. The CDR3, as DNA: TGTGCCAGCAGTTGCCCCCGCGGGGTCAGAGCAGCCTACGAGCAGTACTTC.

This clonotype was observed a single time. The V and J genes are TRBV6-5 and TRBJ1-2; no firm D call. The germline V gene has CDR1 MNHEY and CDR2 SVGAGI. There are 18 residues in the CDR3. With 0 bases removed from V and 9 bases from J, the gap between germline ends came to 26 bases. CDR3 nucleotide sequence: TGTGCCAGCAGTTACTCGAACCAAGTGGCGGGAGTTACCCTTCGCTACACCTTC. This encodes CASSYSNQVAGVTLRYTF.

This chain links TRBV28 with TRBJ1-3; D ambiguous. Germline CDR1 MDHEN, CDR2 SYDVKM. The V end was cut by 2 bases, the J end by 4 bases, with 15 bases between. The CDR3 is 16 residues long. CDR3 in DNA: TGTGCCAGCAGTTTACGGGTCCATATCTCAGGAAACACCATATATTTT. Translating it yields CASSLRVHISGNTIYF. Supplemented by reference TRBV28 and TRBJ1-3, the full variable domain reads DVKVTQSSRYLVKRTGEKVFLECVQDMDHENMFWYRQDPGLGLRLIYFSYDVKMKEKGDIPEGYSVSREKKERFSLILESASTNQTSMYLCASSLRVHISGNTIYFGEGSWLTVV.

This clonotype showed up many times. The chain is built from TRBV7-9 and TRBJ1-4; D perhaps matches TRBD1 (5 bases). The CDR3 sequence is 18 residues long. V gave up 5 bases and J gave up 8 bases, with 27 bases separating them. CDR1 and CDR2 (germline): SEHNR, FQNEAQ (reference sequence). The CDR3 coding sequence is TGTGCCAGCAGCCCAACTCCCGGGACCACCGGTGGAGGAGAAAAACTGTTTTTT. As protein: CASSPTPGTTGGGEKLFF.

This clonotype was recorded once. Since a much larger clone is just one base distant, this may be a read error. The J gene is TRBJ2-3, the V gene TRBV28; 8 nucleotides line up with TRBD1. There are 14 residues in the CDR3. V trimming: 11 bases; J trimming: 1 base; junction bases outside the gene matches: 8. CDR1 and CDR2 from the germline V gene are MDHEN and SYDVKM. CDR3 protein: CAGQGASGTDTQYF. As DNA, the CDR3 is TGTGCCGGCCAGGGGGCCTCCGGCACAGATACGCAGTATTTT. The variable domain in full, with the rest retrieved from reference TRBV28 and TRBJ2-3, is DVKVTQSSRYLVKRTGEKVFLECVQDMDHENMFWYRQDPGLGLRLIYFSYDVKMKEKGDIPEGYSVSREKKERFSLILESASTNQTSMYLCAGQGASGTDTQYFGPGTRLTVL.

The chain couples TRBV12-3 or TRBV12-4 to TRBJ2-3; no definite D call. There are 14 residues in the CDR3. The V end was cut by 6 bases, the J end by 4 bases, with 14 bases between. The CDR3 DNA follows: TGTGCCAGCAGGCCGGATTTAACAGCAGATACGCAGTATTTT. Its protein is CASRPDLTADTQYF.

This clonotype was seen many times. This may be a read error, as it is one base from a much larger clone. The chain combines TRBV2 with TRBJ2-7; unclear D gene. This CDR3 comprises 12 residues. Germline V gives CDR1 SNHLY, CDR2 FYNNEI. Trimming removed 2 bases from V and 4 bases from J, with 6 bases in between. CDR3 DNA sequence: TGTGCCAGCAGTGAACAGGAGTACGAGCAGTACTTC. Its translation is CASSEQEYEQYF.

The chain carries TRBV20-1 and TRBJ2-7; a weak D match, TRBD2 (8 bases). The ends were cut back, 6 bases at V and 7 bases at J, with 25 bases in the middle. This CDR3 has 15 residues. Germline V gene data show CDR1 as DFQATT and CDR2 as SNEGSKA (reference sequence). This CDR3 is CSAQGGGGSYNEQYF. CDR3 nucleotides: TGCAGTGCCCAAGGGGGCGGGGGGAGTTACAATGAGCAGTACTTC.

This clonotype was found once. This clone may be a read error of a much larger clone one base away. The V call is TRBV7-2, the J call TRBJ1-4; TRBD1 might be the D (5 bases). The germline V gene has CDR1 SGHTA and CDR2 FQGNSA. This CDR3 is 16 amino acids long. Here the CDR3 DNA reads TGTGCCAGCAGCTTAGTGGGGGGTTCAACTAATGAAGAACTGTTTTTT. This translates into CASSLVGGSTNEELFF.

In regard to this clonotype: This may stem from a read error, because a much larger clone lies one nucleotide away. This chain links TRBV7-2 with TRBJ1-5; TRBD1 is a possible D gene (6 bases). The V and J ends lost 5 bases and 2 bases respectively, with 16 bases between them. The CDR3 consists of 16 residues. Germline V gene sequence: CDR1 SGHTA, CDR2 FQGNSA. CDR3 in DNA: TGTGCCAGCAGCCATCGGGACAAATATGGCAATCAGCCCCAGCATTTT. Encoded protein: CASSHRDKYGNQPQHF.

The chain recombines TRBV28 with TRBJ2-5; either TRBD1 or TRBD2 may supply D (5 bases each). The J call could be wrong; TRBJ2-7 is a better fit for the DNA end. Germline-derived CDR1 and CDR2 are MDHEN and SYDVKM. CDR3 size: 14 residues. The CDR3 spells CASPGHSLSYEQYF. The DNA of the CDR3 is TGTGCCAGCCCGGGGCATTCCCTCTCCTACGAGCAGTACTTC.

This clonotype showed up many times. The CDR3 nucleotides read TGTGCCAGCAGCTCATCAGGGGTGAGCCTTGGGGAGCAGTACTTC. Amino acids: CASSSSGVSLGEQYF. The chain joins TRBV7-2 to TRBJ2-7; tentatively, D is TRBD1 (6 bases). Looked up from germline, CDR1 is SGHTA and CDR2 is FQGNSA. V gave up 4 bases and J gave up 7 bases, with 20 bases separating them. The CDR3 totals 15 residues. Complete variable domain (other parts from reference TRBV7-2 and TRBJ2-7): GAGVSQSPSNKVTEKGKDVELRCDPISGHTALYWYRQSLGQGLEFLIYFQGNSAPDKSGLPSDRFSAERTGGSVSTLTIQRTQQEDSAVYLCASSSSGVSLGEQYFGPGTRLTVT.

The V call is TRBV3-1, the J call TRBJ2-4, with D uncertain. Near its end, the DNA agrees better with TRBJ2-7, so the J call may be wrong. The germline V gene has CDR1 LGHDT and CDR2 YNNKEL (reference sequence). This CDR3 has 14 residues. CDR3 nucleotide sequence: TGTGCCAGCAGCCAAGAGGTCGTGCCCTACGAGCAGTACTTC. It encodes CASSQEVVPYEQYF.

This clonotype was counted a few times. The chain couples TRBV11-2 to TRBJ2-3; D unclear. Germline V gene sequence: CDR1 SGHAT, CDR2 FQNNGV. CDR3 length: 15 amino acids. V lost 5 bases, J lost 4 bases, and 16 bases lay in between. The CDR3 here is CASSPRVGISDTQYF. In DNA, the CDR3 is TGTGCCAGCAGCCCACGGGTAGGGATCTCAGATACGCAGTATTTT.

This clonotype was observed many times. V is TRBV20-1 and J is TRBJ2-5; TRBD2 aligns across 7 bases. The germline gives CDR1 DFQATT, CDR2 SNEGSKA (reference sequence). The CDR3 consists of 16 residues. V trimming: 3 bases; J trimming: 2 bases; junction bases outside the gene matches: 12. The CDR3 is CSARSGESGNQETQYF. CDR3 nucleotide sequence: TGCAGTGCTAGGTCCGGGGAAAGCGGGAATCAAGAGACCCAGTACTTC.

This clonotype was seen ten or more times. The rearrangement joins TRBV14 to TRBJ2-5; tentatively, D is TRBD2 (6 bases). This CDR3 has 16 amino acids. The V end was cut by 4 bases, the J end by 5 bases, with 20 bases between. The V gene's germline CDR1 is SGHDN and CDR2 FVKESK. The CDR3 is CASSPRRGIGGETQYF. The CDR3 bases are TGTGCCAGCAGCCCCCGGCGGGGAATCGGTGGTGAGACCCAGTACTTC.

The rearrangement links TRBV7-2 to TRBJ2-7, with a possible D match to TRBD1 (8 bases). The CDR3 spans 18 residues. V dropped 2 bases and J dropped 3 bases, with 23 bases sitting between them. Germline CDR1 reads SGHTA; CDR2 reads FQGNSA. In nucleotides, the CDR3 is TGTGCCAGCAGCTTAACGGGATACAACAGGGGGAGGGACTACGAGCAGTACTTC. This sequence encodes CASSLTGYNRGRDYEQYF.

This clonotype showed up many times. The chain links TRBV12-3 or TRBV12-4 to TRBJ2-5; 9 bases line up with TRBD2. The CDR3 has 15 amino acids. J lost 6 bases, V lost 3 bases, and 8 bases had no gene match. CDR3 nucleotide sequence: TGTGCCAGCAGTTTTAGGCGGGGGGGAACCCAGACCCAGTACTTC. The encoded protein is CASSFRRGGTQTQYF.

The genes are TRBV24-1 and TRBJ2-2; the D gene is possibly TRBD2 (5 bases). Germline assignment: CDR1 KGHDR and CDR2 SFDVKD. Between the trimmed V and J ends, which lost 7 bases and 8 bases, there was a span of 19 bases. This CDR3 spans 15 amino acids. The CDR3 region has the DNA TGTGCCACCAGCCCCCCGGAGGCTCCAGAGGGGGAGCTGTTTTTT. It translates to CATSPPEAPEGELFF.

The V and J genes are TRBV2 and TRBJ2-1; 12 bases fit TRBD2. The CDR3 covers 14 residues. Germline CDR1 reads SNHLY; CDR2 reads FYNNEI. After removal of 10 bases from V and 4 bases from J, the junction contained 5 bases not matched to a gene. CDR3 DNA: TGTGCCACCTCTCTAGCGGGAGGGTACAATGAGCAGTTCTTC. Its protein product is CATSLAGGYNEQFF.

There are many counts of this clonotype. This rearrangement joins TRBV7-9 to TRBJ2-1; 7 bases map to TRBD2. This CDR3 comprises 15 residues. The germline V gene encodes CDR1 SEHNR and CDR2 FQNEAQ (reference sequence). V was clipped by 1 base and J by 9 bases; unmatched bases: 9. As DNA, the CDR3 is TGTGCCAGCAGCTTAGTGGGTAGCGGGCTCGCTGAGCAGTTCTTC. Amino acid sequence: CASSLVGSGLAEQFF. Supplemented by reference TRBV7-9 and TRBJ2-1, the full variable domain reads DTGVSQNPRHKITKRGQNVTFRCDPISEHNRLYWYRQTLGQGPEFLTYFQNEAQLEKSRLLSDRFSAERPKGSFSTLEIQRTEQGDSAMYLCASSLVGSGLAEQFFGPGTRLTVL.

In this sample, this clonotype turned up many times. The chain uses TRBV6-2 or TRBV6-3 and TRBJ2-4, with D perhaps being TRBD1 or TRBD2 (5 bases each). The CDR3 covers 11 residues. CDR1 is MNHEY, CDR2 SVGEGT, per germline. Trimming removed 2 bases from V and 13 bases from J, with 9 bases in between. For the CDR3, the DNA is TGTGCCAGCAGTTACGTCAGGGAGCAGTACTTC. This gives the protein CASSYVREQYF.

Regarding this clonotype: Since no conserved phenylalanine or tryptophan closes the CDR3, a read error is the likely cause. The chain has TRBV6-6 and TRBJ2-1; D uncertain. Trimming removed 5 bases at V and 7 bases at J, with 6 bases between. There are 11 residues in the CDR3. Germline V gene lookup returns CDR1 MNHNY and CDR2 SVGAGI (reference sequence). The CDR3 bases are TGTGCCAGCAGTACTAATAATGAGCAGTTCGTC. It codes for CASSTNNEQFV.

The chain joins TRBV7-9 to TRBJ2-3; unclear D gene. V was trimmed by 4 bases and J by 4 bases, leaving 9 bases between them. Germline values: CDR1 SEHNR, CDR2 FQNEAQ (reference sequence). This CDR3 has 13 amino acids. Written as DNA, the CDR3 is TGTGCCAGCAGCTCCCCTTATCCAGATACGCAGTATTTT. This encodes CASSSPYPDTQYF.

Comment on this clonotype: A much larger clone is a single base away; this may be a read error. The chain carries TRBV11-2 and TRBJ2-7; no clear D gene. The CDR3 sequence is 10 residues long. From germline, CDR1 is SGHAT and CDR2 FQNNGV. In DNA form, the CDR3 reads TGCGCGACGGGCACCTACGAGCAGTACTTC. Translation gives CATGTYEQYF.

This clonotype was seen ten or more times. The V gene is TRBV5-5, the J gene TRBJ1-2; 10 bases match TRBD1. Trimming cost V 0 bases and J 3 bases; bases outside gene matches: 2. Germline CDR1 and CDR2: SGHKS and YYEKEE (reference sequence). The CDR3 sequence is 15 residues long. As DNA, the CDR3 is TGTGCCAGCAGCTTGGATGGGACAGGGGACTATGGCTACACCTTC. Translating it yields CASSLDGTGDYGYTF.

As for this clonotype: A read error is possible here, since a much larger clone lies one base away. The rearrangement links TRBV20-1 to TRBJ1-1, with no clear D. The germline V gene has CDR1 DFQATT and CDR2 SNEGSKA (reference sequence). V gave up 0 bases and J gave up 4 bases, with 12 bases separating them. CDR3 length: 14 residues. The CDR3 loop reads CSARDQGGITEAFF. The DNA of the CDR3 is TGCAGTGCTAGAGATCAAGGCGGCATCACTGAAGCTTTCTTT.